Below, 22 T cell receptor beta chains from the same sample are listed, as sequenced in a study of CD4 T cells in relation to SARS-CoV-2 and coronaviruses. CD4+ T cells from unexposed donors were obtained before the COVID-19 pandemic (2011-2018). The cells were cultured for around ten days before CD4+ T cells were isolated. Assay used: immunoSEQ multiplex PCR; TCRdb lists only in-frame clones, some missing. This table has 22,000 or so clones, about 80% appearing once. These TCRs' antigens remain unknown. The specimen was CD4+ T cells from PBMCs, cultured in vitro. Source of these receptors: a human donor in good health.

V is TRBV23-1 and J is TRBJ1-6; 7 positions agree with TRBD1. TRBV23-1 is designated an ORF whose function remains uncertain. The CDR3 is 20 residues long. V shed 1 base, J shed 7 bases, and the junction held 19 bases outside the gene matches. The CDR3: CASSQFRGICGDRQNSPLHF. The CDR3 DNA is TGCGCCAGCAGTCAATTTAGAGGTATCTGCGGGGACAGACAAAATTCACCCCTCCACTTT.

Only one count was recorded for this clone. The CDR3 spells CATSDYGDTQYF. The CDR3 DNA follows: TGTGCCACCAGTGATTACGGAGATACGCAGTATTTT. This chain uses TRBV24-1 with TRBJ2-3; D is uncertain. Germline-derived CDR1 and CDR2 are KGHDR and SFDVKD. CDR3 length: 12 amino acids. Trimming cost V 2 bases and J 5 bases, with 4 bases left between them.

V is TRBV7-3 and J is TRBJ2-7; D tentatively fits TRBD1 or TRBD2 (5 bases each). The germline V gene encodes CDR1 SGHTA and CDR2 FQGTGA. This CDR3 has 15 amino acids. The germline V and J ends were trimmed by 5 bases and 1 base, with 15 bases remaining between them. CDR3 DNA: TGTGCCAGCAGCGTTGACTCGGGACCATCCTACGAGCAGTACTTC. Encoded protein: CASSVDSGPSYEQYF.

The V and J genes are TRBV15 and TRBJ1-4; D call uncertain. This CDR3 region has 14 residues. Germline V gene lookup returns CDR1 LNHNV and CDR2 YYDKDF (reference sequence). Trimming shortened V by 0 bases and J by 8 bases, and 10 bases separated the two germline ends. The CDR3 nucleotides are TGTGCCACCAGCAGAGATCGCCTCGGGGAAAAACTGTTTTTT. This sequence encodes CATSRDRLGEKLFF.

CDR3 protein: CASSMTTGGQGDTQYF. The CDR3, as DNA: TGTGCCAGCAGCATGACGACAGGGGGCCAGGGAGATACGCAGTATTTT. The genes are TRBV7-8 and TRBJ2-3, with 10 bases aligning to TRBD1. Germline lookup yields CDR1 SGHVS and CDR2 FQNEAQ. The CDR3 contains 16 residues. With V trimmed by 5 bases and J by 5 bases, 10 bases remained unmatched. The full variable domain, completed using reference TRBV7-8 and TRBJ2-3, is GAGVSQSPRYKVAKRGQDVALRCDPISGHVSLFWYQQALGQGPEFLTYFQNEAQLDKSGLPSDRFFAERPEGSVSTLKIQRTQQEDSAVYLCASSMTTGGQGDTQYFGPGTRLTVL.

The V gene is TRBV7-3, the J gene TRBJ2-1; D unresolved. Germline CDR1 and CDR2: SGHTA and FQGTGA. The CDR3 has 16 amino acids. The V end lost 5 bases, the J end lost 6 bases, and 20 bases lay between the germline ends. The CDR3 DNA reads as TGTGCCAGCAGCCCAACTGGGCTAGGGTTGATCAATGAGCAGTTCTTC. As protein: CASSPTGLGLINEQFF.

Only one count was recorded for this clone. The chain combines TRBV11-2 with TRBJ2-1; unclear D gene. V gave up 5 bases and J gave up 10 bases, with 12 bases separating them. Germline assignment: CDR1 SGHAT and CDR2 FQNNGV. The length of the CDR3 is 12 residues. This chain's CDR3 is CASSPPPGEQFF. The DNA of the CDR3 is TGTGCCAGCAGCCCCCCACCAGGAGAGCAGTTCTTC.

The chain employs TRBV14 and TRBJ1-1, with D possibly being TRBD1 (6 bases). Germline-derived CDR1 and CDR2 are SGHDN and FVKESK. Trimming removed 2 bases from V and 0 bases from J, with 16 bases in between. This CDR3 contains 17 residues. The CDR3 nucleotides are TGTGCCAGCAGCCAAACCAGAGGAGGGGGGCTGAACACTGAAGCTTTCTTT. Translating gives CASSQTRGGGLNTEAFF.

The chain carries TRBV10-3 and TRBJ2-3, with TRBD2 identical over 9 bases. V was pared by 9 bases and J by 4 bases, with 8 bases of the junction left unmatched. This CDR3 spans 14 amino acids. The germline V gene encodes CDR1 ENHRY and CDR2 SYGVKD. CDR3 coding DNA: TGTGCCATTGGCGCTAGCGGGAATTCAGATACGCAGTATTTT. It encodes CAIGASGNSDTQYF.

The chain is built from TRBV7-9 and TRBJ2-7, with D maybe TRBD2 (6 bases). The length of the CDR3 is 16 residues. The germline gives CDR1 SEHNR, CDR2 FQNEAQ (reference sequence). Between the trimmed V and J ends, which lost 2 bases and 7 bases, there was a span of 21 bases. CDR3 region: CASSLTMGLPFSEQYF. The CDR3 DNA is TGTGCCAGCAGCTTAACGATGGGACTTCCATTCAGTGAGCAGTACTTC.

CDR3 DNA sequence: TGCGCCAGCAGTGACGGCAGAACCGATTCACCCCTCCACTTT. Amino acid sequence: CASSDGRTDSPLHF. This chain connects TRBV10-1 to TRBJ1-6; D remains ambiguous. Trimming pared 3 bases from V and 8 bases from J, leaving 11 bases between. The CDR3 covers 14 residues. Germline CDR1 reads WNHNN; CDR2 reads SYGVQD (reference sequence).

The rearrangement links TRBV6-6 to TRBJ1-3, with D unresolved. The CDR3 totals 14 residues. Trimming removed 2 bases at V and 4 bases at J, with 9 bases between. CDR1 is MNHNY, CDR2 SVGAGI, per germline (reference sequence). CDR3 DNA: TGTGCCAGCAGTTACGCCCACCCGGGAAACACCATATATTTT. Its protein is CASSYAHPGNTIYF.

The chain carries TRBV4-2 and TRBJ2-1; D gene uncertain. V was cut by 0 bases and J by 4 bases, with 13 bases left in between. Germline V CDR1 and CDR2: LGHNA, YNFKEQ. The CDR3 is made up of 16 amino acids. The CDR3 region is CASSQEVSLGYNEQFF. The CDR3 nucleotides read TGTGCCAGCAGCCAAGAGGTTAGCTTGGGATACAATGAGCAGTTCTTC.

Concerning this clone: The junction departs from germline at one end; a sequencing error may be responsible. V and J are TRBV12-3 or TRBV12-4 and TRBJ1-3; the D gene is possibly TRBD1 (5 bases). The CDR3 is 13 amino acids. The CDR3 DNA follows: TGTGCCAGCAGTACAGAGTGGGACCGCCATATACATTTT. Encoded protein: CASSTEWDRHIHF.

The CDR3 DNA is TGCGCCAGCAGCAAAAGATCCGGGACAGGGGGCCTCAATGAGCAGTTCTTC. Translating it yields CASSKRSGTGGLNEQFF. The chain joins TRBV5-1 to TRBJ2-1; 12 bases are shared with TRBD1. V lost 4 bases, J lost 6 bases, and 11 bases stayed unmatched. The CDR3 is 17 residues long. Germline assignment: CDR1 SGHRS and CDR2 YFSETQ.

The chain uses TRBV7-2 and TRBJ1-2; possibly TRBD1 for D (6 bases). The V gene lost 8 bases and the J gene lost 6 bases, with 19 bases spanning the gap. Germline CDR1 reads SGHTA; CDR2 reads FQGNSA. CDR3 length equals 14 residues. CDR3 residues: CASPSRGLGHGYTF. The CDR3 nucleotides are TGTGCCAGCCCCTCGCGGGGGCTAGGGCATGGCTACACCTTC.

V and J are TRBV3-1 (or the pseudogene TRBV3-2) and TRBJ2-1; TRBD2 is a possible D gene (6 bases). CDR1 is LGHDT and CDR2 is YNNKEL in the germline V gene (reference sequence). The CDR3 consists of 15 residues. V was clipped by 1 base and J by 6 bases, with 13 bases between them. CDR3 region: CASSQGLVWSNEQFF. The CDR3 nucleotides read TGTGCCAGCAGCCAAGGACTAGTTTGGTCCAATGAGCAGTTCTTC.

The rearrangement joins TRBV6-4 to TRBJ2-3, with D unclear. This CDR3 has 14 residues. Germline assignment: CDR1 MRHNA and CDR2 SNTAGT. The V and J ends lost 3 bases and 2 bases respectively, with 9 bases between them. This CDR3 is CASSETPDTDTQYF. In nucleotides, the CDR3 is TGTGCCAGCAGTGAGACCCCCGACACAGATACGCAGTATTTT.

V gene TRBV3-1 (or the pseudogene TRBV3-2) combines with J gene TRBJ2-1; weak D call: TRBD1 (6 bases). V was pared by 4 bases and J by 12 bases, with 19 bases between. The germline CDR1 and CDR2 sequences are LGHDT and YNNKEL (reference sequence). The CDR3 covers 14 residues. In nucleotides, the CDR3 is TGTGCCAGCAGCCCGTATGCAGGGGACCCCGGGCAGTTCTTC. It specifies CASSPYAGDPGQFF.

The CDR3 bases are TGTGCCAGTAGTATTACGGGTTTCGGTGGCTACACCTTC. It codes for CASSITGFGGYTF. The V call is TRBV19, the J call TRBJ1-2, with D unclear. CDR1 LNHDA and CDR2 SQIVND come from the germline V gene (reference sequence). CDR3 length: 13 residues. V shed 3 bases and J shed 7 bases, with 12 bases lying between them.

This clone was counted only a few times. The chain is built from TRBV4-1 and TRBJ1-4; D is perhaps TRBD1 (6 bases). This CDR3 contains 15 residues. Germline V CDR1 and CDR2: MGHRA, YSYEKL. The V end lost 4 bases, the J end lost 6 bases, and 15 bases lay between the germline ends. CDR3 protein: CASSRTGTPDEKLFF. CDR3 DNA sequence: TGCGCCAGCAGCCGAACCGGGACACCCGATGAAAAACTGTTTTTT.

This rearrangement joins TRBV7-9 to TRBJ2-3; the D is unclear. CDR3 length: 13 amino acids. The germline V gene has CDR1 SEHNR and CDR2 FQNEAQ (reference sequence). Trimming shortened V by 1 base and J by 7 bases, and 9 bases separated the two germline ends. The CDR3 loop is CASSLEAVNTQYF. Written as DNA, the CDR3 is TGTGCCAGCAGCTTAGAGGCGGTAAATACGCAGTATTTT. Full variable domain (missing parts from reference TRBV7-9 and TRBJ2-3): DTGVSQNPRHKITKRGQNVTFRCDPISEHNRLYWYRQTLGQGPEFLTYFQNEAQLEKSRLLSDRFSAERPKGSFSTLEIQRTEQGDSAMYLCASSLEAVNTQYFGPGTRLTVL.